The 32 T cell receptor beta chains below come from one sample, sequenced in a study of control samples from healthy donors and cancer patients. Clones were read by immunoSEQ multiplex PCR, and TCRdb kept only the in-frame ones, dropping some. The sample contains approximately 190,000 clones, about nine tenths of which appear only once. Source material: blood. All receptors come from a man aged 30 to 45 in good health.

V and J are TRBV6-1 and TRBJ2-1, with a weak D call TRBD2 (7 bases). Germline V gene sequence: CDR1 MNHNS, CDR2 SASEGT. V shed 1 base and J shed 5 bases, with 12 bases lying between them. CDR3 length: 15 residues. The CDR3: CASSEGEGGHNEQFF. DNA for the CDR3: TGTGCCAGCAGTGAAGGGGAGGGGGGGCACAATGAGCAGTTCTTC.

This clone was detected only once. This chain uses TRBV4-2 with TRBJ1-2, with D possibly being TRBD1 (6 bases). Deletions cut 1 base from V and 7 bases from J, with 19 bases between. CDR1 and CDR2 (germline): LGHNA, YNFKEQ. The CDR3 is made up of 16 amino acids. The CDR3 reads CASSQAAHEGVGGYTF. CDR3 in DNA: TGTGCCAGCAGCCAAGCGGCCCATGAGGGGGTAGGTGGCTACACCTTC.

A few counts support this clone. The chain uses TRBV10-2 and TRBJ2-7; 15 positions match TRBD2. Unmatched junction bases numbered 10, after V lost 5 bases and J lost 2 bases. The CDR3 totals 18 residues. Germline V lookup: CDR1 WSHSY, CDR2 SAAADI. The CDR3 DNA sequence: TGCGCCAGCAGTCCGGGCGGACTAGCGGGGGGGGGAGCCTACGAGCAGTACTTC. It encodes CASSPGGLAGGGAYEQYF.

V and J are TRBV30 and TRBJ2-3; 12 nucleotides agree with TRBD2. In germline, CDR1 is GTSNPN, CDR2 SVGIG (reference sequence). The V and J ends lost 4 bases and 5 bases, in that order; junction bases with no gene match: 1. The CDR3 is 13 residues long. Here the CDR3 DNA reads TGTGCCTGGACTAGCGGGGGGGAAGATACGCAGTATTTT. This codes for CAWTSGGEDTQYF.

The chain links TRBV19 to TRBJ2-3; D not certain. V was shortened by 1 base and J by 4 bases, with 6 bases between the two germline ends. Germline V lookup: CDR1 LNHDA, CDR2 SQIVND (reference sequence). The CDR3 runs 13 residues. The CDR3 DNA reads as TGTGCCAGTAGTATAGTAGGGTCAGATACGCAGTATTTT. Translating it yields CASSIVGSDTQYF. Full variable domain (outside the CDR3, taken from reference TRBV19 and TRBJ2-3): DGGITQSPKYLFRKEGQNVTLSCEQNLNHDAMYWYRQDPGQGLRLIYYSQIVNDFQKGDIAEGYSVSREKKESFPLTVTSAQKNPTAFYLCASSIVGSDTQYFGPGTRLTVL.

The chain couples TRBV18 to TRBJ2-2; D possibly corresponds to TRBD2 (6 bases). V was cut by 6 bases and J by 5 bases, with 19 bases left in between. Germline V gene data show CDR1 as KGHSH and CDR2 as LQKENI. The CDR3 length is 16 residues. The chain's CDR3 is CASSPSGARSTGELFF. Here the CDR3 DNA reads TGTGCCAGCTCGCCCTCGGGAGCCCGGTCGACCGGGGAGCTGTTTTTT. Based on the CDR3 plus reference TRBV18 and TRBJ2-2, the full variable domain is NAGVMQNPRHLVRRRGQEARLRCSPMKGHSHVYWYRQLPEEGLKFMVYLQKENIIDESGMPKERFSAEFPKEGPSILRIQQVVRGDSAAYFCASSPSGARSTGELFFGEGSRLTVL.

About this clone: Germline is not matched at one junction end, which may reflect a read error. This rearrangement joins TRBV11-3 to TRBJ1-1; the match to TRBD1 covers 7 bases. CDR3 length equals 15 residues. In germline, CDR1 is SGHNT, CDR2 YENEEA. The CDR3 DNA sequence: TGTGCCAGCAGCTTAGGGACAGGAACAAACACTGAAGTTTTCTTT. Protein: CASSLGTGTNTEVFF.

This clone appeared once. The V and J genes are TRBV5-6 and TRBJ2-3; D possibly corresponds to TRBD2 (5 bases). With 4 bases removed from V and 0 bases from J, the gap between germline ends came to 15 bases. The germline CDR1 and CDR2 sequences are SGHDT and YYEEEE. This CDR3 is built from 16 residues. CDR3 DNA: TGTGCCAGCAGCCCCAGAGGCCGCGGGAGCACAGATACGCAGTATTTT. Protein sequence: CASSPRGRGSTDTQYF.

On this clone: Other nucleotide sequences from this sample produce the same CDR3. The chain has TRBV18 and TRBJ1-1; no definite D call. Looked up from germline, CDR1 is KGHSH and CDR2 is LQKENI. V lost 1 base to trimming and J lost 1 base, with 4 bases between them. The CDR3 is made up of 13 amino acids. CDR3 in amino acids: CASSPLENTEAFF. DNA of the CDR3: TGTGCCAGCTCACCACTGGAGAACACTGAAGCTTTCTTT.

This rearrangement joins TRBV21-1 to TRBJ2-7. TRBV21-1 is noted as a pseudogene. This CDR3 region has 18 residues. CDR3 in amino acids: CASSKPPPKNTPIYEQYF. CDR3 DNA sequence: TGTGCCAGCAGCAAACCTCCCCCTAAGAACACACCGATCTACGAGCAGTACTTC.

V gene TRBV19 combines with J gene TRBJ1-2; unclear D gene. This CDR3 is 16 amino acids long. Germline CDR1 is LNHDA and CDR2 is SQIVND (reference sequence). Trimming left V 6 bases short and J 1 base short, with 18 bases between. The CDR3 here is CASRPGSGSLNYGYTF. The CDR3 DNA reads TGTGCCAGTAGGCCCGGGAGCGGCAGTCTTAACTATGGCTACACCTTC.

The chain carries TRBV10-1 and TRBJ2-7; D may correspond to TRBD1 or TRBD2 (5 bases each). CDR3 size: 14 residues. CDR1 WNHNN and CDR2 SYGVQD come from the germline V gene (reference sequence). Trimming cost V 4 bases and J 1 base, with 11 bases left between them. CDR3 sequence (DNA): TGCGCCAGCAGTGGTGGGGACGGATCCTACGAGCAGTACTTC. Encoded protein: CASSGGDGSYEQYF.

CDR3 loop: CAWSRGTTNEKLFF. The DNA of the CDR3 is TGTGCCTGGAGTAGGGGGACAACTAATGAAAAACTGTTTTTT. The chain couples TRBV30 to TRBJ1-4, with D possibly matching TRBD1 (6 bases). The CDR3 spans 14 residues. Germline assignment: CDR1 GTSNPN and CDR2 SVGIG (reference sequence). The ends were cut back, 2 bases at V and 0 bases at J, with 7 bases in the middle.

The chain has TRBV2 and TRBJ1-6; D is undetermined. The CDR3 totals 13 residues. Germline-derived CDR1 and CDR2 are SNHLY and FYNNEI. V lost 6 bases and J lost 7, with 10 bases in between. The CDR3 sequence: CASREEANSPLHF. CDR3 coding DNA: TGTGCCAGCAGGGAGGAAGCCAATTCACCCCTCCACTTT.

This rearrangement joins TRBV19 to TRBJ1-4; no definite D call. Trimming removed 9 bases from V and 8 bases from J, with 28 bases in between. Per germline, CDR1 LNHDA and CDR2 SQIVND (reference sequence). This CDR3 is built from 17 residues. The DNA of the CDR3 is TGTGCCAGCGCGGACCGGAGTGGAGGGCCCATGCGGGAAAAACTGTTTTTT. It specifies CASADRSGGPMREKLFF.

With regard to this clone: The same CDR3 also results from other DNA sequences found in this sample. The J gene is TRBJ1-1, the V gene TRBV7-3; 10 bases fit TRBD1. Trimming cost V 5 bases and J 0 bases; bases outside gene matches: 9. In germline, CDR1 is SGHTA, CDR2 FQGTGA. This CDR3 has 17 amino acids. CDR3 nucleotide sequence: TGTGCCAGCAGCCCCCAGGACAGGGGGAGGATGAACACTGAAGCTTTCTTT. Protein: CASSPQDRGRMNTEAFF.

The J gene is TRBJ2-1, the V gene TRBV10-3; D is unclear. Germline-derived CDR1 and CDR2 are ENHRY and SYGVKD. The CDR3 covers 14 residues. V was trimmed by 0 bases and J by 2 bases, leaving 5 bases between them. CDR3 sequence reads: CAISESGAYNEQFF. CDR3 sequence (DNA): TGTGCCATCAGTGAGTCGGGTGCCTACAATGAGCAGTTCTTC.

The chain has TRBV11-3 and TRBJ2-2; 10 bases fit TRBD1. The CDR3 length is 15 residues. Looked up from germline, CDR1 is SGHNT and CDR2 is YENEEA. J lost 5 bases, V lost 5 bases, and 5 bases had no gene match. This chain's CDR3 is CASSQGTGVTGELFF. The CDR3 nucleotides read TGTGCCAGCAGCCAGGGGACAGGGGTTACCGGGGAGCTGTTTTTT.

This clone was counted a single time. The V call is TRBV5-1, the J call TRBJ2-7; a possible D gene is TRBD1 (6 bases). Trimming took off 3 bases at V and 0 bases at J, with 10 bases between the two ends. This CDR3 is 14 amino acids long. Germline V gives CDR1 SGHRS, CDR2 YFSETQ. This CDR3 is CASSWQDSSYEQYF. CDR3 coding DNA: TGCGCCAGCAGCTGGCAGGACAGCTCCTACGAGCAGTACTTC.

The CDR3 nucleotides are TGTGCCAGCAGCGTCACGACAGGGCCTATCTACAATGAGCAGTTCTTC. It encodes CASSVTTGPIYNEQFF. The rearrangement uses TRBV9 and TRBJ2-1; 7 bases align to TRBD1. The CDR3 is 16 residues long. Per the germline V gene, CDR1 is SGDLS and CDR2 is YYNGEE. Losses at the gene ends were 2 bases for V and 3 bases for J; bases not matched to a gene: 8.

The CDR3 here is CATSRGWGNQPQHF. The DNA for the CDR3 is TGTGCCACCAGCAGAGGGTGGGGGAATCAGCCCCAGCATTTT. The chain joins TRBV15 to TRBJ1-5; tentatively, D is TRBD1 (5 bases). CDR1 and CDR2 from the germline V gene are LNHNV and YYDKDF (reference sequence). The V end lost 1 base, the J end lost 4 bases, and 8 bases lay between the germline ends. CDR3 size: 14 residues.

The chain joins TRBV6-6 to TRBJ1-6; D may be TRBD1 (6 bases). Trimming removed 6 bases at V and 9 bases at J, with 15 bases between. Germline values: CDR1 MNHNY, CDR2 SVGAGI (reference sequence). The CDR3 is made up of 14 amino acids. CDR3 DNA: TGTGCCAGCAGCGGAACAGGGATCGGTTCACCCCTCCACTTT. It specifies CASSGTGIGSPLHF.

This CDR3 reads CASSLQGWSPLHF. Written as DNA, the CDR3 is TGTGCCAGCAGCTTGCAGGGTTGGTCACCCCTCCACTTT. This chain joins TRBV7-9 and TRBJ1-6, with D possibly being TRBD1 (5 bases). CDR1 is SEHNR and CDR2 is FQNEAQ in the germline V gene (reference sequence). The V gene lost 3 bases and the J gene lost 10 bases, with 10 bases spanning the gap. The CDR3 runs to 13 residues.

The chain combines TRBV7-8 with TRBJ1-5, with D possibly matching TRBD1 (5 bases). Germline assignment: CDR1 SGHVS and CDR2 FQNEAQ. The CDR3 runs 16 residues. V gave up 0 bases and J gave up 4 bases, with 13 bases separating them. CDR3 sequence: CASSLAGAHGNQPQHF. CDR3 nucleotide sequence: TGTGCCAGCAGCTTAGCAGGGGCCCATGGAAATCAGCCCCAGCATTTT.

The chain recombines TRBV19 with TRBJ2-3; D might be TRBD1 or TRBD2, each matching 6 bases. The CDR3 runs 15 residues. Germline CDR1 and CDR2: LNHDA and SQIVND (reference sequence). Trimming took 4 bases from V and 6 from J, leaving 17 bases between them. This CDR3 reads CASSTLGGARDTQYF. The CDR3, as DNA: TGTGCCAGTAGTACCCTCGGGGGCGCCAGGGATACGCAGTATTTT.

This rearrangement joins TRBV1 to TRBJ2-3. TRBV1 is a documented pseudogene. The CDR3 sequence is 15 residues long. The CDR3 DNA sequence: TGCACCAGCAGCCACCCGGGACGGTTCACAGATACGCAGTATTTT. It is translated as CTSSHPGRFTDTQYF.

This clone has a single count. This chain uses TRBV25-1 with TRBJ1-2; D remains ambiguous. V lost 6 bases, J lost 3 bases, and 17 bases lay in between. Germline V gene lookup returns CDR1 MGHDK and CDR2 SYGVNS. CDR3 size: 15 residues. CDR3: CASSAAGSWDYGYTF. Written as DNA, the CDR3 is TGTGCCAGCAGCGCTGCGGGATCGTGGGACTATGGCTACACCTTC.

The chain employs TRBV5-1 and TRBJ2-7; 8 bases are a match to TRBD2. Germline CDR1 SGHRS, CDR2 YFSETQ. The CDR3 spans 15 residues. The junction had 3 bases not matched to a gene; V was cut back by 1 base and J by 0 bases. The CDR3 region is CASSLRGGLSYEQYF. The CDR3, as DNA: TGCGCCAGCAGCTTGCGCGGGGGGCTCTCCTACGAGCAGTACTTC. Supplemented by reference TRBV5-1 and TRBJ2-7, the full variable domain reads KAGVTQTPRYLIKTRGQQVTLSCSPISGHRSVSWYQQTPGQGLQFLFEYFSETQRNKGNFPGRFSGRQFSNSRSEMNVSTLELGDSALYLCASSLRGGLSYEQYFGPGTRLTVT.

In its sample, this clone was seen once. Other nucleotide sequences in the sample specify the same CDR3. The chain is built from TRBV4-1 and TRBJ1-2; no clear D gene. The CDR3 runs to 12 residues. In germline, CDR1 is MGHRA, CDR2 YSYEKL. Trimming removed 0 bases from V and 5 bases from J, with 4 bases in between. This CDR3 is CASSQDRYGYTF. CDR3 coding DNA: TGCGCCAGCAGCCAAGATCGTTATGGCTACACCTTC.

The chain links TRBV24-1 to TRBJ1-6, with 11 positions matching TRBD1. The germline gives CDR1 KGHDR, CDR2 SFDVKD. J lost 7 bases, V lost 1 base, and 11 bases had no gene match. The CDR3 has 19 amino acids. The CDR3 sequence is CATSDLGGQGGRGNSPLHF. The CDR3 DNA reads as TGTGCCACCAGTGATTTAGGGGGACAGGGGGGTAGGGGAAATTCACCCCTCCACTTT.

This chain uses TRBV3-1 (or the pseudogene TRBV3-2) with TRBJ1-1; possible D gene TRBD1, 6 bases. Trimming took 3 bases from V and 6 from J, leaving 17 bases between them. The CDR3 is made up of 15 amino acids. Germline CDR1 and CDR2: LGHDT and YNNKEL (reference sequence). The CDR3 bases are TGTGCCAGCAGCCATCAACGGGGGGGGCTAGCTGAAGCTTTCTTT. It translates to CASSHQRGGLAEAFF.

The V call is TRBV6-5, the J call TRBJ2-7, with D perhaps TRBD1 (5 bases). There are 15 residues in the CDR3. Trimming cost V 5 bases and J 0 bases, with 14 bases left between them. From germline, CDR1 is MNHEY and CDR2 SVGAGI. The CDR3, as DNA: TGTGCCAGCAGTCTAACAGGTACTCTCTCCTACGAGCAGTACTTC. Translation gives CASSLTGTLSYEQYF.